The present entry profiles one T cell receptor beta chain with its context. This specimen comes from a study of blood T cell repertoires in COVID-19. Using immunoSEQ multiplex PCR, the repertoire was profiled, and TCRdb retains in-frame clones only, with some absent. The repertoire holds about 140,000 clones, with around 87% as singletons. Germline CDR1 is SNHLY and CDR2 is FYNNEI. The CDR3 is 17 residues long. Trimming took 2 bases from V and 1 from J, leaving 15 bases between them. The source of this sequence is a human donor in a cohort sampled during active COVID-19. Sequences were obtained from peripheral blood. V usage is TRBV2 and J usage is TRBJ2-4, with a tentative D call TRBD2 (6 bases). The DNA of the CDR3 is TGTGCCAGCAGTGAACGACGGGAGCGTCGGGCCAAAAACATTCAGTACTTC. Protein product: CASSERRERRAKNIQYF.